This is a list of T cell receptor beta chains from one sample in a study of cytomegalovirus exposure and HLA in healthy donors. TCRdb's copy holds only in-frame clones and misses some; the assay was immunoSEQ multiplex PCR. The sample contains about 150,000 clones, roughly 78% of which appear only once. Sample: PBMCs. The receptors shown here come from a woman between 45 and 60 years old in good health and CMV-seropositive. CDR3s include the opening cysteine and the closing phenylalanine or tryptophan. The D gene is left open where the match is weak. Clone size is stated in some rows and not others, as once, few, many or a class when expanded.

>NA|TRBJ2-3|TRBD2|TRBV6-6
CASSWPRTSGEDTQYF
TGTGCCAGCAGTTGGCCCCGGACTAGCGGGGAAGATACGCAGTATTTT
>NA|TRBJ1-5|NA|TRBV5-1
CASSLGPVNQPQHF
TGCGCCAGCAGCTTGGGGCCAGTTAATCAGCCCCAGCATTTT
>NA|TRBJ1-4|NA|TRBV6-1
CASSEVGQGYEKLFF
TGTGCCAGCAGTGAAGTTGGGCAAGGTTATGAAAAACTGTTTTTT
>NA|TRBJ2-5|NA|TRBV5-1
CASSQQGGSETQYF
TGCGCCAGCAGCCAACAGGGTGGATCGGAGACCCAGTACTTC
>once|TRBJ1-1|TRBD1|TRBV27
CASSLGTGKTFF
TGTGCCAGCAGTTTAGGGACAGGGAAAACTTTCTTT
>once|TRBJ2-5|TRBD1|TRBV18
CASSPPGQGARETQYF
TGTGCCAGCTCACCACCGGGACAGGGGGCGCGGGAGACCCAGTACTTC
>NA|TRBJ2-5|TRBD2|TRBV14
CASSQDLLAGGQTQYF
TGTGCCAGCAGCCAAGATCTCCTAGCGGGGGGACAAACCCAGTACTTC
>NA|TRBJ2-2|TRBD2|TRBV7-9
CASSLQRGPTGELFF
TGTGCCAGCAGCCTCCAGCGGGGGCCGACCGGGGAGCTGTTTTTT
>NA|TRBJ1-1|NA|TRBV29-1
CSVSGGNTEAFF
TGCAGCGTTTCGGGGGGCAACACTGAAGCTTTCTTT
>NA|TRBJ2-1|NA|TRBV7-9
CASSLAARVKFF
TGTGCCAGCAGCTTAGCGGCGAGGGTGAAGTTCTTC
>few|TRBJ1-5|TRBD1|TRBV18
CASSAGGGEQPQHF
TGTGCCAGCTCTGCAGGGGGCGGAGAACAGCCCCAGCATTTT
>NA|TRBJ1-2|NA|TRBV18
CASSTNKDSYGYTF
TGTGCCAGCTCTACCAACAAGGACTCCTATGGCTACACCTTC
>NA|TRBJ2-1|TRBD2|TRBV7-3
CASSRGGVGNEQFF
TGTGCCAGCAGCCGGGGGGGCGTGGGTAATGAGCAGTTCTTC